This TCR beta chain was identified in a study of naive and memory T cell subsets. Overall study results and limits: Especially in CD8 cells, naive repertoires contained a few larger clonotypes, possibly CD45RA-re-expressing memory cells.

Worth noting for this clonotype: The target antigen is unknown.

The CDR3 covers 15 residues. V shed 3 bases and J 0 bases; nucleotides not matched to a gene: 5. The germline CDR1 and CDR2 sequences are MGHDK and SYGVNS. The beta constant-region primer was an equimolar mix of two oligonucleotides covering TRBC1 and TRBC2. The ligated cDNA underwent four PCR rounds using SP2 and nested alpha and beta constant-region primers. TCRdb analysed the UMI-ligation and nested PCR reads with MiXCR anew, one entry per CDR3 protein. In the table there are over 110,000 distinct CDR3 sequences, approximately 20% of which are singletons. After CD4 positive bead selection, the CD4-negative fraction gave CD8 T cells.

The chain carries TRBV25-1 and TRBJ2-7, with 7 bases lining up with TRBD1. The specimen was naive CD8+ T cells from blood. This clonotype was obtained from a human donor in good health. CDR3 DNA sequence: TGTGCCAGCAGTGATGGGACAGCAAACTCCTACGAGCAGTACTTC. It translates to CASSDGTANSYEQYF.